This T cell receptor (beta chain) was captured in a study of cytomegalovirus exposure and HLA in healthy donors. Study-level findings and limits: Researchers reported in a later analysis that a missense DCLRE1C variant was tied to TCR beta V- and J-gene trimming. Testing in vitro showed a few CMV-associated chains specific for CMV antigens. Association with HLA alleles at 0.05 false discovery rate was found for some 18,000 TCR beta sequences in a later analysis.

Primers for the PCR totalled 60 Vbeta and 13 Jbeta. Some clones are missing from TCRdb's copy, which holds only in-frame ones; the method was immunoSEQ multiplex PCR. The repertoire holds about 160,000 clones, 75% seen once, with 2.5% to 3.5% in the top ten. The donors gave bone marrow, and they were healthy. Note on this clone: Its antigen is still unknown.

V was clipped by 4 bases and J by 4 bases; unmatched bases: 7. Germline CDR1 SGHRS, CDR2 YFSETQ. The CDR3 is 15 residues long. The chain uses TRBV5-1 and TRBJ2-5, with 10 nucleotides matching TRBD1. The receptor was isolated from a woman aged 45-60 years in good health and CMV-seropositive. The source material was PBMCs. CDR3 DNA: TGCGCCAGCAGCATCGGGACAGGGGACGGAGAGACCCAGTACTTC. It translates to CASSIGTGDGETQYF.